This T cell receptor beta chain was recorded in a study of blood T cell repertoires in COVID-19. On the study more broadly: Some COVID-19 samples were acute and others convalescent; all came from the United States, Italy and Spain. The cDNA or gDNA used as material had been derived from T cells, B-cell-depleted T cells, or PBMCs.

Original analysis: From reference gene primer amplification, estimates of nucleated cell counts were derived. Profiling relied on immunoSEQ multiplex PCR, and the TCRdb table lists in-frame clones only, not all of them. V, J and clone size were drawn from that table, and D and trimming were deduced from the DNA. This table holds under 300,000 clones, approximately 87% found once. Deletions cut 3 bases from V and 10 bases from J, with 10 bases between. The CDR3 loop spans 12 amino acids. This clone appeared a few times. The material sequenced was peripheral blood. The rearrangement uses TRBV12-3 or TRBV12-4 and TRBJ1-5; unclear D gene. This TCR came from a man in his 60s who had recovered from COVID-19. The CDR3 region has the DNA TGTGCCAGCAGTTTCCGACTGCAACCCCAGCATTTT. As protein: CASSFRLQPQHF.